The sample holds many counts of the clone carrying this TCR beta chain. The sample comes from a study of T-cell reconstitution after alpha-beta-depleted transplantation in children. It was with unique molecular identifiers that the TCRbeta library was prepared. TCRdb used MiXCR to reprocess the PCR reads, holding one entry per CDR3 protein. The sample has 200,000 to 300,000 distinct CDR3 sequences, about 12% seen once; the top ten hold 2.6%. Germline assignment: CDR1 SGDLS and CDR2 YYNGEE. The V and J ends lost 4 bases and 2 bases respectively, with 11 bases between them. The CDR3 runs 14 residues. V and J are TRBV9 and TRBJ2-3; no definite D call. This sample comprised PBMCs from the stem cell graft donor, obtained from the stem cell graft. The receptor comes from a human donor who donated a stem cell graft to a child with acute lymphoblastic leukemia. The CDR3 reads CASSPVSLTDTQYF. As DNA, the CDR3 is TGTGCCAGCAGCCCAGTCAGCCTCACAGATACGCAGTATTTT.